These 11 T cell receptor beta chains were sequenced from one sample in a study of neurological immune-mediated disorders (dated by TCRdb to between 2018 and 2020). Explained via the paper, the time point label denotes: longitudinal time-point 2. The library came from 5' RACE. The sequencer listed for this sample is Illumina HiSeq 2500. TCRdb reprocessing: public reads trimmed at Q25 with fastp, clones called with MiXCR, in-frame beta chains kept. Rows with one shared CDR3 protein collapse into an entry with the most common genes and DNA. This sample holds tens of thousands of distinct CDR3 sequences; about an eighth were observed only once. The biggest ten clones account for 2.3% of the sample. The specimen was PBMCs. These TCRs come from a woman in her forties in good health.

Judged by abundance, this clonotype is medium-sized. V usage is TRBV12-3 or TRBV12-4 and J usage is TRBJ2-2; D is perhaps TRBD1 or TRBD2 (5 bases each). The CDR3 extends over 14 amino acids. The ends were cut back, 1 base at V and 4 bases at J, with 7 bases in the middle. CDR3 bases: TGTGCCAGCAGTTTAGGGGGACGCACCGGGGAGCTGTTTTTT. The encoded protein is CASSLGGRTGELFF.

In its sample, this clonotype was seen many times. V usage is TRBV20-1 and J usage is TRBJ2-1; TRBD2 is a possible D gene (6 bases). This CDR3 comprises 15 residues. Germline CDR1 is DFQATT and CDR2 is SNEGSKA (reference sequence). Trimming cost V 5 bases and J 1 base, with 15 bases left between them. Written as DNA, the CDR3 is TGCAGTGCTCCCCTGGCGGGGTTTTCCTACAATGAGCAGTTCTTC. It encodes CSAPLAGFSYNEQFF.

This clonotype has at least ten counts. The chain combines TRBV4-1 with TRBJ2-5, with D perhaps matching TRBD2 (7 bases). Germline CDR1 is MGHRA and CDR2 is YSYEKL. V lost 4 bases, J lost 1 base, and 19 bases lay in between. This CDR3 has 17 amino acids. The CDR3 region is CASSLSGTGGIQETQYF. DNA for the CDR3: TGCGCCAGCAGCCTGAGTGGAACGGGGGGCATCCAAGAGACCCAGTACTTC.

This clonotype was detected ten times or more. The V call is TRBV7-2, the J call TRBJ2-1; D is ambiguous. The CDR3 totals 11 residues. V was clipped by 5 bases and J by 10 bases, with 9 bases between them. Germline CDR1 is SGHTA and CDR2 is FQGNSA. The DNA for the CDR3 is TGTGCCAGCAGCAGGTTACTCGAGCAGTTCTTC. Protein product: CASSRLLEQFF.

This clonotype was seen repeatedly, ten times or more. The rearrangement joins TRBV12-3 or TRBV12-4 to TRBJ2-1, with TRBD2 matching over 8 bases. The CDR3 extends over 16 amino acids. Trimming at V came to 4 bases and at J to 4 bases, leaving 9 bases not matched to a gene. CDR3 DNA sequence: TGTGCCAGCAGTTCACACACGGGACTAGATTACAATGAGCAGTTCTTC. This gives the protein CASSSHTGLDYNEQFF.

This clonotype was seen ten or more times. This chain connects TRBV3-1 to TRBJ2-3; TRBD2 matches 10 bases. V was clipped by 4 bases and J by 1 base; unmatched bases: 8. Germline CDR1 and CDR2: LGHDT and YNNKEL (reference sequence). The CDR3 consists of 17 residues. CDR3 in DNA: TGTGCCAGCAGCCCTACTGGGACTAGCGCCGGCACAGATACGCAGTATTTT. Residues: CASSPTGTSAGTDTQYF.

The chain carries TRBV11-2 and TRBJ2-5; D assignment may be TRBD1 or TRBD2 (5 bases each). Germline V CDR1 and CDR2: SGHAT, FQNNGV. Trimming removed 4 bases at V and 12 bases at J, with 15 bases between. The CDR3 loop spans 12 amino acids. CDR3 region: CASSSTPGRKYF. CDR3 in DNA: TGTGCCAGCAGCTCAACCCCGGGACGGAAGTACTTC. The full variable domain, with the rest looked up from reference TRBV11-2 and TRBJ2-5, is EAGVAQSPRYKIIEKRQSVAFWCNPISGHATLYWYQQILGQGPKLLIQFQNNGVVDDSQLPKDRFSAERLKGVDSTLKIQPAKLEDSAVYLCASSSTPGRKYFGPGTRLLVL.

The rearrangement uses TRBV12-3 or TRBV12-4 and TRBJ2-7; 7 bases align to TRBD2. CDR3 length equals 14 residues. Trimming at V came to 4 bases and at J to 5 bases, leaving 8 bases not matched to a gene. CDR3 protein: CASSWGVAGHEQYF. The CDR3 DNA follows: TGTGCCAGCAGTTGGGGGGTAGCGGGCCACGAGCAGTACTTC.

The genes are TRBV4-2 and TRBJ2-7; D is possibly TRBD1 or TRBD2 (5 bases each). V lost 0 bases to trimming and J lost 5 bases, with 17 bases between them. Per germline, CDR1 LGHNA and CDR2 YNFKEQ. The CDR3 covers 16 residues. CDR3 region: CASSQEPGKAANEQYF. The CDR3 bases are TGTGCCAGCAGCCAAGAGCCAGGGAAAGCGGCCAACGAGCAGTACTTC.

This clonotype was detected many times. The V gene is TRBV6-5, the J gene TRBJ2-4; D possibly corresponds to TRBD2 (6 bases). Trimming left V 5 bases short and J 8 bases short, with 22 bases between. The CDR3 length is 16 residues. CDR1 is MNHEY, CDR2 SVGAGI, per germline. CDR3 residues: CASSPAGGTLLDIQYF. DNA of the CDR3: TGTGCCAGCAGTCCGGCAGGCGGGACCCTCTTGGACATTCAGTACTTC.

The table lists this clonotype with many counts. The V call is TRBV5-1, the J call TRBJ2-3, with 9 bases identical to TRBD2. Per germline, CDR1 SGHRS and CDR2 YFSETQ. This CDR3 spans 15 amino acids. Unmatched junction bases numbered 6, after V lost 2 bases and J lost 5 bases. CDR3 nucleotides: TGCGCCAGCAGCTTCGGGCTAGCGGGACAAGATACGCAGTATTTT. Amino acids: CASSFGLAGQDTQYF.